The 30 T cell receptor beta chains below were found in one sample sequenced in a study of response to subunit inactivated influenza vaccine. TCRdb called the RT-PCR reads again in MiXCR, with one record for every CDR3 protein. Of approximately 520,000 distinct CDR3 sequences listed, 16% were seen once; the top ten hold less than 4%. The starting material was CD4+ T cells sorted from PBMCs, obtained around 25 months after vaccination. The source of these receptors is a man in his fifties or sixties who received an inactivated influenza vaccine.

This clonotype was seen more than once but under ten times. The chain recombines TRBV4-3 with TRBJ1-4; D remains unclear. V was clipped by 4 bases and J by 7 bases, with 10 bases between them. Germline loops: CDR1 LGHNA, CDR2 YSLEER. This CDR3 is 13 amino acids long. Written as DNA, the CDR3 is TGCGCCAGCAGCCTAAAAGAGGGTGAAAAACTGTTTTTT. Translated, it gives CASSLKEGEKLFF.

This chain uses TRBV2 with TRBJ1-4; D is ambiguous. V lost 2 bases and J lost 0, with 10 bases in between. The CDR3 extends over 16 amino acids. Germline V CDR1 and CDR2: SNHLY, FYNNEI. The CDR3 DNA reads TGTGCCAGCAGTGAACTGCATCTTGCAACTAATGAAAAACTGTTTTTT. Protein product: CASSELHLATNEKLFF.

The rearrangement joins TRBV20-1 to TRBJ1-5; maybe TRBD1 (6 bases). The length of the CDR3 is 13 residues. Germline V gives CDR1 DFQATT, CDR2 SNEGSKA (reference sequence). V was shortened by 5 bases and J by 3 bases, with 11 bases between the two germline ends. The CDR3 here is CSALQGPNQPQHF. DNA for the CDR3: TGCAGTGCTCTACAGGGCCCCAATCAGCCCCAGCATTTT.

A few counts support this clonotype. This CDR3 reads CASSLRAGEQFF. The CDR3 region has the DNA TGTGCCAGCAGTTTAAGGGCGGGAGAGCAGTTCTTC. J is TRBJ2-1 and V is TRBV12-3 or TRBV12-4; D may be TRBD2 (6 bases). This CDR3 is built from 12 residues. Trimming took 2 bases from V and 10 from J, leaving 9 bases between them.

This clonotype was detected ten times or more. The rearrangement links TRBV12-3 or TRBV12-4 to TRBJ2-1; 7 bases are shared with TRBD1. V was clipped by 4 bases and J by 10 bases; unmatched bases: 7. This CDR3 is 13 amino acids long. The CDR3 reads CASSWNRGTEQFF. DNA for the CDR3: TGTGCCAGCAGTTGGAACAGGGGAACAGAGCAGTTCTTC.

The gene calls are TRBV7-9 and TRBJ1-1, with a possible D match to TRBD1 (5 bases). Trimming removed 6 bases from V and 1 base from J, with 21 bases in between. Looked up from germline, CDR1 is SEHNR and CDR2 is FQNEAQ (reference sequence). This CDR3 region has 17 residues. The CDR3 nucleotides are TGTGCCAGCAGGCATCCGGTGGTCCAGGGTTGGAACACTGAAGCTTTCTTT. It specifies CASRHPVVQGWNTEAFF.

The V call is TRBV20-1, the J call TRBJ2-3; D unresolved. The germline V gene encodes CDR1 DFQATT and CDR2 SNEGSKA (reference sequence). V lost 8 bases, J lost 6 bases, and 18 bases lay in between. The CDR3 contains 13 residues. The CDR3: CSTQRTVADTQYF. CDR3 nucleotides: TGCAGTACCCAACGAACCGTTGCGGATACGCAGTATTTT.

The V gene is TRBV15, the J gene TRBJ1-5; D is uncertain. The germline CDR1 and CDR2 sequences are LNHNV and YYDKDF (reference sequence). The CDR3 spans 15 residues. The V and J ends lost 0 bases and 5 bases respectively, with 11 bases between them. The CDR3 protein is CATSRDFSRHQPQHF. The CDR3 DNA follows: TGTGCCACCAGCAGAGATTTTTCGCGGCATCAGCCCCAGCATTTT. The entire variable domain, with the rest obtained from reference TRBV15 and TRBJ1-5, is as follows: DAMVIQNPRYQVTQFGKPVTLSCSQTLNHNVMYWYQQKSSQAPKLLFHYYDKDFNNEADTPDNFQSRRPNTSFCFLDIRSPGLGDTAMYLCATSRDFSRHQPQHFGDGTRLSIL.

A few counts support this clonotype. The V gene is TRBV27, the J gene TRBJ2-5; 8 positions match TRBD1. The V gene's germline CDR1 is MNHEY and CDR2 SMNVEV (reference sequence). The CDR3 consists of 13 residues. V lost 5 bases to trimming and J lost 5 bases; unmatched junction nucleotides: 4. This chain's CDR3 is CASSVYRGETQYF. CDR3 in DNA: TGTGCCAGCAGTGTTTACAGGGGGGAGACCCAGTACTTC.

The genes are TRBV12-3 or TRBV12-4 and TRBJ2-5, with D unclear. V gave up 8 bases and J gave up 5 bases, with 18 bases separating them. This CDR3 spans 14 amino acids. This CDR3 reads CASAQYSTTETQYF. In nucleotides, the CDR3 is TGTGCCAGCGCCCAGTACTCGACCACGGAGACCCAGTACTTC.

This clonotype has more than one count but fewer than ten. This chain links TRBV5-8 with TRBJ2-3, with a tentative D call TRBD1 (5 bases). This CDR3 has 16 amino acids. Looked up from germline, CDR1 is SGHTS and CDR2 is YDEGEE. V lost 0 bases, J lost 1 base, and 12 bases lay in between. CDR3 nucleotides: TGTGCCAGCAGCTTGGTAGTGGGGCTGGGCACAGATACGCAGTATTTT. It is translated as CASSLVVGLGTDTQYF.

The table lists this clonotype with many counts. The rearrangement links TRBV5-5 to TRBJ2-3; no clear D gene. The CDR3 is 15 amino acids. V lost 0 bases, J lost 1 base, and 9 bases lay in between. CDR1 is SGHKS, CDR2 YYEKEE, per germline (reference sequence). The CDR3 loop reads CASSLVQIGTDTQYF. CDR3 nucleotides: TGTGCCAGCAGCTTGGTGCAGATTGGCACAGATACGCAGTATTTT.

CDR3: CASSLGGALSYEQYF. CDR3 DNA sequence: TGTGCCAGCAGCTTGGGGGGGGCGCTCTCCTACGAGCAGTACTTC. V usage is TRBV5-5 and J usage is TRBJ2-7, with D perhaps given as TRBD1 or TRBD2 (6 bases each). This CDR3 comprises 15 residues. Germline CDR1 reads SGHKS; CDR2 reads YYEKEE (reference sequence). V was clipped by 0 bases and J by 0 bases, with 10 bases between them.

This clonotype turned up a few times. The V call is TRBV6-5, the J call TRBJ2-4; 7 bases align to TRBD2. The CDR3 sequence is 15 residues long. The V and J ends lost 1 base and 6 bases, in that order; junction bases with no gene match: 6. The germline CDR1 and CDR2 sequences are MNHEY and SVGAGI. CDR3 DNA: TGTGCCAGCAGTTACTGGGCGGGGGAGGGAAACATTCAGTACTTC. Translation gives CASSYWAGEGNIQYF.

The CDR3 reads CASSSTGYYGYTF. The CDR3 nucleotides read TGTGCCAGCAGCTCCACAGGGTATTATGGCTACACCTTC. V and J are TRBV6-6 and TRBJ1-2, with D tentatively TRBD1 (6 bases). From germline, CDR1 is MNHNY and CDR2 SVGAGI (reference sequence). Trimming took 6 bases from V and 5 from J, leaving 13 bases between them. This CDR3 has 13 residues.

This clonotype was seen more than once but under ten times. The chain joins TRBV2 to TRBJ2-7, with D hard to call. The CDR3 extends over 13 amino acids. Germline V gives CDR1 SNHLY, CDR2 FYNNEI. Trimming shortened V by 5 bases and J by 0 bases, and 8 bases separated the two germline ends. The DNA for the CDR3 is TGTGCCAGCAGTACGACGAGCTCCTACGAGCAGTACTTC. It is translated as CASSTTSSYEQYF.

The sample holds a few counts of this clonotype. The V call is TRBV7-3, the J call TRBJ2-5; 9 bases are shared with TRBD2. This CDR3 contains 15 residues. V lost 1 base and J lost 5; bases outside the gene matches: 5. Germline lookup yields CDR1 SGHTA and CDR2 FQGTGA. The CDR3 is CASSLSGGRGETQYF. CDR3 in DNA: TGTGCCAGCAGCTTAAGTGGCGGGAGGGGGGAGACCCAGTACTTC.

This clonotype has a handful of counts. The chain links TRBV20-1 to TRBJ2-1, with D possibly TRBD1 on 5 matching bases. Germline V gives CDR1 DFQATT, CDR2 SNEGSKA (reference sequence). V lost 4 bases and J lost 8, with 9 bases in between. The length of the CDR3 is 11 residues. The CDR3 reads CSATIGDEQFF. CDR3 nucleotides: TGCAGTGCTACTATAGGGGATGAGCAGTTCTTC.

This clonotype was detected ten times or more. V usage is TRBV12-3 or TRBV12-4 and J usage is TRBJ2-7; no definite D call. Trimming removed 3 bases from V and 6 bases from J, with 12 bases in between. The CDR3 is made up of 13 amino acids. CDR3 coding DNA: TGTGCCAGCAGTTTCCTAATGAGCAGCGAGCAGTACTTC. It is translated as CASSFLMSSEQYF.

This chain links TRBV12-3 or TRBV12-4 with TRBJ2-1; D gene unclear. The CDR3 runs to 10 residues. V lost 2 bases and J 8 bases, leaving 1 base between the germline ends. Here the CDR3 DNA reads TGTGCCAGCAGTTTATATGAGCAGTTCTTC. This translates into CASSLYEQFF.

CDR3 in DNA: TGTGCCAGCAGCGTCGGCTGGGGGAGACCGGGCGAGCAGTACTTC. It translates to CASSVGWGRPGEQYF. The genes are TRBV9 and TRBJ2-7; TRBD1 or TRBD2 may be the D gene (5 bases each). The germline CDR1 and CDR2 sequences are SGDLS and YYNGEE. The CDR3 is 15 residues long. The V end was cut by 2 bases, the J end by 6 bases, with 18 bases between.

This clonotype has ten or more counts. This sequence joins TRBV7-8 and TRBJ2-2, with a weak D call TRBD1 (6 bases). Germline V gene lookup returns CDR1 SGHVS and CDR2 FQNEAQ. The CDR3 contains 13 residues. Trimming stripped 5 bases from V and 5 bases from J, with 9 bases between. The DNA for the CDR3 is TGTGCCAGCAGCAGGACAGAGACCGGGGAGCTGTTTTTT. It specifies CASSRTETGELFF.

The CDR3 nucleotides are TGTGCCAGCAGAGGGGGGGTGGGCACAGATACGCAGTATTTT. Protein product: CASRGGVGTDTQYF. The V gene is TRBV12-3 or TRBV12-4, the J gene TRBJ2-3; a possible D gene is TRBD2 (7 bases). V gave up 6 bases and J gave up 1 base, with 11 bases separating them. This CDR3 contains 14 residues.

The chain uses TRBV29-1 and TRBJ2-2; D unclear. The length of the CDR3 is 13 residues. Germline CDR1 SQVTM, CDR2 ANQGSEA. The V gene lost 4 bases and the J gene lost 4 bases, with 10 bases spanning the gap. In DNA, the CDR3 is TGCAGCGTTGGGGGAAGAGGCACCGGGGAGCTGTTTTTT. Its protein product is CSVGGRGTGELFF.

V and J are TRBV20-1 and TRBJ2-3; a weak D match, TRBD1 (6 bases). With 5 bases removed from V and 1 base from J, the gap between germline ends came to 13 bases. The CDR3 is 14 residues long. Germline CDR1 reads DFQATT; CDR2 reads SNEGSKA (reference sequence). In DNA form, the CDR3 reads TGCAGTGCTCACGACAGGTCCCGCACAGATACGCAGTATTTT. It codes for CSAHDRSRTDTQYF.

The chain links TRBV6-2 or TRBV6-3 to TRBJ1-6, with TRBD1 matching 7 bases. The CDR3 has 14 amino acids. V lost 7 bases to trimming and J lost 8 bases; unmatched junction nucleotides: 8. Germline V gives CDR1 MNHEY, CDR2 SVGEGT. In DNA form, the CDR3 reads TGTGCCAGCAAGCCGGGACAGAACCATTCACCCCTCCACTTT. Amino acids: CASKPGQNHSPLHF.

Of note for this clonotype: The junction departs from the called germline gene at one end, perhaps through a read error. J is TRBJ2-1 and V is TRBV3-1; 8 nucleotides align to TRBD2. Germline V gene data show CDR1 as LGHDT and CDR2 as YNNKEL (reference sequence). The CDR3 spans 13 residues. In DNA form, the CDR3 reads TGTGCCAGCCGCACTAGCGGTTCTAATGAGCAGTTCTTT. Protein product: CASRTSGSNEQFF.

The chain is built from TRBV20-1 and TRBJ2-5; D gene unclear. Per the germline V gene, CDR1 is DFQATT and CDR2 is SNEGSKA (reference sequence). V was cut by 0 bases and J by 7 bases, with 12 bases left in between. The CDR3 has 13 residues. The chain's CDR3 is CSARDGFGRTQYF. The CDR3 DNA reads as TGCAGTGCTAGAGACGGTTTCGGGCGGACCCAGTACTTC.

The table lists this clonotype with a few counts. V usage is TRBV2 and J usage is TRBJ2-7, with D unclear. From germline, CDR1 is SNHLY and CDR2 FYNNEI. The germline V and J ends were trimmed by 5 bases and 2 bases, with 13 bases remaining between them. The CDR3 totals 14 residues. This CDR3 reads CASSPLTVTYEQYF. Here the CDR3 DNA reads TGTGCCAGCAGTCCGCTGACCGTCACCTACGAGCAGTACTTC.

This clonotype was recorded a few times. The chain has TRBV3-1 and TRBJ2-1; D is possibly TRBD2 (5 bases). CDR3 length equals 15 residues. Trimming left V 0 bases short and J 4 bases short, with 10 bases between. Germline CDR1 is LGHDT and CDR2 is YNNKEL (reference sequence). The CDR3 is CASSQDTGNYNEQFF. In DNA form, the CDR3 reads TGTGCCAGCAGCCAAGACACCGGGAATTACAATGAGCAGTTCTTC.